This TCR beta chain was profiled in a study of blood T cells in healthy people across ages. Per the germline V gene, CDR1 is SNHLY and CDR2 is FYNNEI. CDR3 size: 14 residues. The J segment lost 3 bases and the V segment lost 8 bases, leaving 6 bases of the junction unmatched. There are a few counts of this clonotype. Its antigen remains unidentified. Study results and limitations: Long-lived donors had more naive CD4+ cells and higher diversity than aged donors.

With a J-beta primer mix and a sample-barcoded 5' primer, a second PCR ran roughly 6 to 11 cycles. A template-switch adaptor that had 12 random nucleotides put a tag on each cDNA molecule. TCRdb reprocessed the 5' RACE reads via MiXCR and lists one record per CDR3 protein. The repertoire holds hundreds of thousands of distinct CDR3 sequences, with roughly 21% as singletons. The sequenced sample consisted of blood. This chain links TRBV2 with TRBJ2-5, with TRBD2 identical over 10 bases. The TCR originated in a man aged 70-80 years in good health. The CDR3 DNA sequence: TGTGCCAGCGAGACACTAGCGGGAAAAGAGACCCAGTACTTC. This gives the protein CASETLAGKETQYF.